Listed below are T cell receptor beta chains from one sample, sequenced in a study of Graves' ophthalmopathy and Graves' hyperthyroidism. One entry per CDR3 protein results from TCRdb running MiXCR on the multiplex PCR reads. The top ten hold around 12% of the sample, which has under 400,000 distinct CDR3 sequences, roughly 15% seen once. The material sequenced was peripheral blood. These receptors all stem from an adult man with Graves' ophthalmopathy. The CDR3 runs from the conserved cysteine through the conserved F or W. Each record gives: clone size, J gene, D gene, V gene, CDR3 protein. A D gene is named only where the DNA matches it firmly. Where a row states a size, it is once, few, many or the class of an expanded clone; other rows omit it.

many	TRBJ1-2	-	TRBV25-1	CASSEGGAYYGYTF
few	TRBJ1-1	-	TRBV15	CATSRGPLPLGNTEASF
many	TRBJ1-2	-	TRBV6-1	CASSEAMSTGYYGYTF
-	TRBJ2-7	-	TRBV6-1	CASSTSSGVGLYEQYF
-	TRBJ1-2	-	TRBV6-1	CASRSMGGGYGYTF
many	TRBJ1-5	-	TRBV19	CASSMGSRGSNQPQHF
many	TRBJ2-5	-	TRBV12-3/TRBV12-4	CASSNADETQYF
many	TRBJ1-1	-	TRBV4-1	CASSLFRDGDTEAFF
many	TRBJ2-7	TRBD1	TRBV30	CAWSRIGTGVGEQYF
many	TRBJ2-5	-	TRBV5-5	CASTFRSSETQYF
many	TRBJ1-6	-	TRBV19	CASSHIPEHSPLHF
-	TRBJ2-5	-	TRBV11-2	CASSLVAGSQETQYF
-	TRBJ2-5	TRBD2	TRBV28	CASSFRTGLPSGSETQYF
many	TRBJ1-1	TRBD1	TRBV2	CASRSTGYNTEAFF
many	TRBJ2-5	-	TRBV30	CAWNYRVGETQYF
many	TRBJ2-2	-	TRBV12-3/TRBV12-4	CASSPHSGELFF
many	TRBJ1-6	-	TRBV11-2	CASSKPGVGGSPLHF
many	TRBJ2-7	-	TRBV6-1	CASSTTATPGYEQYF
few	TRBJ2-1	-	TRBV5-1	CASSLVRGSYNEQFF
many	TRBJ2-7	TRBD2	TRBV10-3	CAIRPASGGRYEQYF
-	TRBJ1-2	TRBD1	TRBV29-1	CSGGQGVYGYTF
many	TRBJ1-1	-	TRBV15	CATSRDPAGANTEAFF
-	TRBJ2-7	-	TRBV30	CAWSVLSYEQYF
-	TRBJ2-7	-	TRBV12-3/TRBV12-4	CASTAGFQYEQYF
many	TRBJ2-7	TRBD1	TRBV6-2/TRBV6-3	CASAPDRTYEQYF
many	TRBJ2-2	TRBD2	TRBV7-3	CASSLLAGGKGGELFF
few	TRBJ2-7	-	TRBV4-3	CASSQDPTGQGIGEQYF
-	TRBJ2-7	-	TRBV28	CASSGVDLNEQYF
many	TRBJ2-2	TRBD2	TRBV24-1	CATSDIGLAGHTGELFF
-	TRBJ2-2	-	TRBV18	CASLPRTNTGELFF
many	TRBJ2-7	TRBD2	TRBV20-1	CSARLRLAGDLEQYF
many	TRBJ1-5	TRBD1	TRBV11-2	CASSPGTVFSNQPQHF
many	TRBJ2-7	-	TRBV29-1	CSVADSAYEQYF
many	TRBJ2-7	-	TRBV4-1	CASSQEVGIYYEQYF
many	TRBJ1-2	-	TRBV6-5	CASSYSRGRDYGYTF
many	TRBJ1-2	-	TRBV2	CASSERLHYYGYTF
many	TRBJ1-1	-	TRBV9	CASSVAGVNTEAFF
many	TRBJ1-1	-	TRBV7-9	CASSIGQLTEASF
-	TRBJ2-2	-	TRBV18	CASSPPSHQNTGELFF
once	TRBJ1-5	TRBD1	TRBV27	CASSFMTGGNQPQHF
many	TRBJ2-7	-	TRBV6-1	CASQNLVTYEQYF
many	TRBJ2-6	-	TRBV6-2/TRBV6-3	CASKPWPSGANVLTF
many	TRBJ1-1	-	TRBV6-5	CASSSAGGGNTEAFF
-	TRBJ2-7	TRBD1	TRBV6-1	CASSKPGQGSRADEQYF
many	TRBJ1-1	TRBD1	TRBV10-3	CAISDSGQSGTEAFF
-	TRBJ2-5	TRBD1	TRBV6-2/TRBV6-3	CASSYPTGIRETQYF
many	TRBJ2-2	TRBD2	TRBV2	CASRGAGANTGELFF
-	TRBJ1-6	-	TRBV27	CACSYLRGSSGSPLHF
many	TRBJ2-7	TRBD2	TRBV20-1	CSARLAGEYEQYF
many	TRBJ2-7	TRBD1	TRBV5-1	CASNPGQGASEQYF
many	TRBJ1-1	TRBD1	TRBV20-1	CSARAQQGVLDTEAFF
many	TRBJ2-7	-	TRBV7-2	CASSLTAGNSYEQYF
many	TRBJ1-2	-	TRBV6-1	CASSGRLEWSLGYTF
many	TRBJ2-7	TRBD1	TRBV6-5	CASTRSGQGAAEQYF
many	TRBJ2-7	TRBD2	TRBV7-9	CASSFSGSLYEQYF